At least ten counts were recorded for the clone carrying this TCR beta chain. The CDR3 spans 16 residues. J was trimmed by 3 bases and V by 1 base; bases with no gene match: 7. CDR1 is MNHEY and CDR2 is SVGAGI in the germline V gene. The investigators amplified TCR beta CDR3 regions from RNA transcripts. A first-round RT-PCR of the TCR CDR3 used the HTBI primer set. Each CDR3 protein is one row after TCRdb ran MiXCR on the multiplex PCR reads. This sample has around 450,000 distinct CDR3 sequences, with approximately 15% found just once. This sample stems from a study of T cells in Graves' hyperthyroidism and ophthalmopathy.

The receptor was isolated from a woman between 18 and 29 years old with Graves' hyperthyroidism. Sequenced sample: blood. The chain has TRBV6-5 and TRBJ2-7; 9 bases line up with TRBD1. The CDR3 here is CASSYFSGQGYYEQYF. CDR3 nucleotide sequence: TGTGCCAGCAGTTACTTCTCGGGACAGGGCTACTACGAGCAGTACTTC.